The clone carrying this TCR beta chain was picked up many times. Its antigen is as yet unknown. This record belongs to a study of response to subunit inactivated influenza vaccine. TCRdb ran MiXCR on the RT-PCR reads and lists one entry per CDR3 protein. The table lists about 780,000 distinct CDR3 sequences, around 20% of them singletons. This CDR3 region has 14 residues. Trimming pared 0 bases from V and 0 bases from J, leaving 6 bases between. CDR1 and CDR2 from the germline V gene are ENHRY and SYGVKD. General study points: The authors put forward the suggestion that each seasonal influenza vaccination may bring in only a limited number of new T cells.

The clonotype originates from a man aged 45 to 65 who received an inactivated influenza vaccine. V is TRBV10-3 and J is TRBJ2-7; D not resolved. Source: PBMCs from blood, taken approximately 5 days after vaccination. The CDR3 loop reads CAISESPSSYEQYF. DNA of the CDR3: TGTGCCATCAGTGAGTCGCCGAGCTCCTACGAGCAGTACTTC.